The clone carrying this T cell receptor beta chain occurred many times. Its antigen remains unidentified. This sample is drawn from a study of T cell repertoires in cytomegalovirus infection. Study-wide context: Signatures in public TCR beta sequences pointed to both CMV infection and matching HLA type. Study results and limitations: HLA-C-restricted CMV-specific TCR beta clonotypes were dominant in the ex vivo response. Identification of carriers of CMV plus the relevant HLA was achieved through cumulative public TCR beta family frequency.

Trimming shortened V by 1 base and J by 2 bases, and 10 bases separated the two germline ends. The CDR3 covers 15 residues. CDR1 is SGHNT and CDR2 is YENEEA in the germline V gene. Via MiXCR, TCRdb re-called the reads, giving one row per CDR3 protein. The sample lists 490,000 or so distinct CDR3 sequences; around 11% were seen once. The source is a human donor in good health (CMV status not recorded). Some clones in this sample may be carry-over from other donors' samples. Sequenced: PBMCs. The chain joins TRBV11-3 to TRBJ2-3, with D possibly being TRBD1 or TRBD2 (6 bases each). The CDR3 bases are TGTGCCAGCAGCTTAGCGGGGGCCCCCACAGATACGCAGTATTTT. Its translation is CASSLAGAPTDTQYF. Full variable domain (outside the CDR3, taken from reference TRBV11-3 and TRBJ2-3): EAGVVQSPRYKIIEKKQPVAFWCNPISGHNTLYWYLQNLGQGPELLIRYENEEAVDDSQLPKDRFSAERLKGVDSTLKIQPAELGDSAVYLCASSLAGAPTDTQYFGPGTRLTVL.